Below are 9 T cell receptor beta chains sequenced from a single sample in a study of blood T cell repertoires in COVID-19. Assay: immunoSEQ multiplex PCR; the TCRdb copy retains only in-frame clones and omits some. The sample includes 300,000 to 400,000 clones, roughly 89% seen only once; the top ten take just over 9.5%. Sequenced input: peripheral blood. The receptors here all came from a man younger than 40 with COVID-19, enrolled during active disease.

V gene TRBV27 combines with J gene TRBJ1-5, with 8 bases identical to TRBD1. The CDR3 sequence is 15 residues long. Trimming removed 8 bases from V and 5 bases from J; junction bases left unmatched: 11. Germline V CDR1 and CDR2: MNHEY, SMNVEV (reference sequence). DNA of the CDR3: TGTGCCAGCTCAACACGACAGGGGACAGATCAGCCCCAGCATTTT. This codes for CASSTRQGTDQPQHF.

This clone has only one observation. This chain connects TRBV24-1 to TRBJ2-2, with TRBD2 identical over 13 bases. Germline CDR1 KGHDR, CDR2 SFDVKD. The trim removed 3 bases at V and 7 bases at J, leaving 7 bases unmatched. This CDR3 is 17 amino acids long. CDR3 nucleotides: TGTGCCACCAGTGATCTTTGGACTAGCGGGAGAGGCGGGGAGCTGTTTTTT. Amino acid sequence: CATSDLWTSGRGGELFF.

CDR3 sequence: CASSQSGAPGTPLQETQYF. The CDR3 DNA reads TGCGCCAGCAGTCAATCGGGGGCCCCCGGGACACCTTTACAAGAGACCCAGTACTTC. The J gene is TRBJ2-5, the V gene TRBV23-1; TRBD1 is a possible D gene (6 bases). TRBV23-1 is assigned to the ORF class and has an uncertain function. The ends were cut back, 0 bases at V and 2 bases at J, with 22 bases in the middle. The CDR3 sequence is 19 residues long.

V is TRBV19 and J is TRBJ2-1, with 13 bases fitting TRBD2. The CDR3 runs to 16 residues. Germline V gives CDR1 LNHDA, CDR2 SQIVND (reference sequence). Trimming took 3 bases from V and 7 from J; bases not matched to a gene: 6. The CDR3 DNA is TGTGCCAGTAGTATTTCTGGGACTAGCGGGGTTAATGAGCAGTTCTTC. Translation: CASSISGTSGVNEQFF.

V usage is TRBV18 and J usage is TRBJ1-3; 9 bases map to TRBD1. Germline CDR1 reads KGHSH; CDR2 reads LQKENI. The junction had 3 bases not matched to a gene; V was cut back by 3 bases and J by 0 bases. There are 16 residues in the CDR3. The CDR3 region is CASSPGQGASGNTIYF. As DNA, the CDR3 is TGTGCCAGCTCACCGGGACAGGGCGCCTCTGGAAACACCATATATTTT.

The chain has TRBV7-3 and TRBJ1-1; 10 bases line up with TRBD1. Germline trimming cut 2 bases from V and 3 bases from J; bases unmatched to any gene: 0. Germline V gives CDR1 SGHTA, CDR2 FQGTGA. The CDR3 runs 14 residues. CDR3 in amino acids: CASSLGTGDTEAFF. CDR3 in DNA: TGTGCCAGCAGCTTAGGGACAGGGGACACTGAAGCTTTCTTT. The full variable domain, rest sourced from reference TRBV7-3 and TRBJ1-1, is GAGVSQTPSNKVTEKGKYVELRCDPISGHTALYWYRQSLGQGPEFLIYFQGTGAADDSGLPNDRFFAVRPEGSVSTLKIQRTERGDSAVYLCASSLGTGDTEAFFGQGTRLTVV.

V gene TRBV5-6 combines with J gene TRBJ2-7, with D possibly TRBD1 on 6 matching bases. Per the germline V gene, CDR1 is SGHDT and CDR2 is YYEEEE. The CDR3 loop spans 13 amino acids. The V gene lost 3 bases and the J gene lost 7 bases, with 14 bases spanning the gap. DNA of the CDR3: TGTGCCAGCAGCTCTAGGACAGAATTGGAGCAGTACTTC. Amino acid sequence: CASSSRTELEQYF.

The V gene is TRBV2, the J gene TRBJ1-2; 7 bases are shared with TRBD1. J gave up 2 bases and V 4 bases, and 7 bases lay outside the gene matches. This CDR3 spans 15 amino acids. Germline V gives CDR1 SNHLY, CDR2 FYNNEI. CDR3 sequence: CASSGGDSLNYGYTF. CDR3 in DNA: TGTGCCAGCAGTGGAGGGGACAGTCTAAACTATGGCTACACCTTC.

This clone was detected only once. The chain has TRBV11-2 and TRBJ2-3; unclear D gene. V lost 1 base, J lost 0 bases, and 8 bases lay in between. The CDR3 contains 15 residues. Germline loops: CDR1 SGHAT, CDR2 FQNNGV. This chain's CDR3 is CASSLVVLSTDTQYF. CDR3 coding DNA: TGTGCCAGCAGCTTAGTTGTACTTAGCACAGATACGCAGTATTTT.